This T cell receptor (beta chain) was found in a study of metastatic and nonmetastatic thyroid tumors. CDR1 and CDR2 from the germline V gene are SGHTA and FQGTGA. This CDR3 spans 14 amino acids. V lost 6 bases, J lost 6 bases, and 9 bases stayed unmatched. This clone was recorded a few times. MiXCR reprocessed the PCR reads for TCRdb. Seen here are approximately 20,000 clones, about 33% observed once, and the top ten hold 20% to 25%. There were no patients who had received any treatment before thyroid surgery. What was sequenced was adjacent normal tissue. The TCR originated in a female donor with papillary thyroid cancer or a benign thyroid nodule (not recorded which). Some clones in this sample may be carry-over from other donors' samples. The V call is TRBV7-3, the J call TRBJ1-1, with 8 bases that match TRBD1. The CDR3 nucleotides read TGTGCCAGCAGATCGGACAGGGTGGCACCTGAAGCTTTCTTT. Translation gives CASRSDRVAPEAFF. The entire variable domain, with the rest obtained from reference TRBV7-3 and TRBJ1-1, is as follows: GAGVSQTPSNKVTEKGKYVELRCDPISGHTALYWYRQSLGQGPEFLIYFQGTGAADDSGLPNDRFFAVRPEGSVSTLKIQRTERGDSAVYLCASRSDRVAPEAFFGQGTRLTVV.